A single sample gave rise to the 14 T cell receptor beta chains below, sequenced in a study of patients and donors after allogeneic stem cell transplantation. MiXCR, run by TCRdb on the RT-PCR reads, gives a single entry per CDR3 protein. Altogether approximately 200,000 distinct CDR3 sequences are present, around 40% being singletons, with the ten largest covering around a tenth. The sequenced sample consisted of blood, either unsorted or a sorted T cell fraction (not recorded which). These receptors were obtained from a human donor who was either an allogeneic HSCT recipient or a stem cell or donor lymphocyte infusion donor (not recorded which). It is not recorded whose cells these are; they may come from a transplant donor.

This clonotype was observed a handful of times. The J gene is TRBJ2-1, the V gene TRBV3-1; D remains ambiguous. CDR1 is LGHDT, CDR2 YNNKEL, per germline (reference sequence). CDR3 length equals 14 residues. V gave up 3 bases and J gave up 15 bases, with 21 bases separating them. CDR3 residues: CASSQDTTVPSRFF. The CDR3 DNA reads as TGTGCCAGCAGCCAGGATACCACGGTCCCTTCCAGGTTCTTC.

The rearrangement uses TRBV11-2 and TRBJ2-1, with 10 bases fitting TRBD2. The germline CDR1 and CDR2 sequences are SGHAT and FQNNGV. The CDR3 contains 18 residues. With 3 bases clipped from V and 6 bases from J, the junction kept 14 bases outside the gene matches. The CDR3 DNA follows: TGTGCCAGCAGCTTTAGGATAAGCGGGGGGGAGCTATTCAATGAGCAGTTCTTC. Translation gives CASSFRISGGELFNEQFF. The full variable domain, in which reference TRBV11-2 and TRBJ2-1 provide the parts outside the CDR3, is EAGVAQSPRYKIIEKRQSVAFWCNPISGHATLYWYQQILGQGPKLLIQFQNNGVVDDSQLPKDRFSAERLKGVDSTLKIQPAKLEDSAVYLCASSFRISGGELFNEQFFGPGTRLTVL.

This chain links TRBV15 with TRBJ2-5; maybe TRBD1 (7 bases). Trimming cost V 1 base and J 3 bases, with 12 bases left between them. Germline V gene data show CDR1 as LNHNV and CDR2 as YYDKDF (reference sequence). The CDR3 spans 15 residues. This chain's CDR3 is CATSRVDREEETQYF. Here the CDR3 DNA reads TGTGCCACCAGCAGAGTCGACAGGGAGGAAGAGACCCAGTACTTC.

V is TRBV29-1 and J is TRBJ2-7; tentatively, D is TRBD1 or TRBD2 (5 bases each). Germline V gene sequence: CDR1 SQVTM, CDR2 ANQGSEA. The CDR3 contains 15 residues. The V end was cut by 0 bases, the J end by 2 bases, with 14 bases between. CDR3 in DNA: TGCAGCGTTGAAGAACGCACCGGGGCACCCTACGAGCAGTACTTC. It yields the protein CSVEERTGAPYEQYF.

This sequence joins TRBV5-1 and TRBJ1-1; D is uncertain. V shed 7 bases and J shed 3 bases, with 7 bases lying between them. This CDR3 comprises 11 residues. From germline, CDR1 is SGHRS and CDR2 YFSETQ. CDR3 sequence reads: CASRFDTEAFF. The CDR3 DNA is TGCGCCAGCCGATTCGACACTGAAGCTTTCTTT. The variable domain in full, completed from reference TRBV5-1 and TRBJ1-1, reads KAGVTQTPRYLIKTRGQQVTLSCSPISGHRSVSWYQQTPGQGLQFLFEYFSETQRNKGNFPGRFSGRQFSNSRSEMNVSTLELGDSALYLCASRFDTEAFFGQGTRLTVV.

V gene TRBV10-3 combines with J gene TRBJ2-7, with D tentatively TRBD1 (6 bases). The ends were cut back, 4 bases at V and 2 bases at J, with 9 bases in the middle. CDR3 length equals 13 residues. Germline assignment: CDR1 ENHRY and CDR2 SYGVKD. CDR3 nucleotide sequence: TGTGCCATCAGTGGGACAGTGGCCTACGAGCAGTACTTC. Protein sequence: CAISGTVAYEQYF.

The chain links TRBV2 to TRBJ2-1; TRBD1 is a possible D gene (5 bases). Trimming stripped 2 bases from V and 4 bases from J, with 12 bases between. Per germline, CDR1 SNHLY and CDR2 FYNNEI. There are 15 residues in the CDR3. The chain's CDR3 is CASSERQGPYNEQFF. The CDR3 bases are TGTGCCAGCAGTGAAAGGCAGGGCCCGTACAATGAGCAGTTCTTC. The variable domain in full, with the rest retrieved from reference TRBV2 and TRBJ2-1, is EPEVTQTPSHQVTQMGQEVILRCVPISNHLYFYWYRQILGQKVEFLVSFYNNEISEKSEIFDDQFSVERPDGSNFTLKIRSTKLEDSAMYFCASSERQGPYNEQFFGPGTRLTVL.

J is TRBJ2-2 and V is TRBV12-3 or TRBV12-4; 14 positions agree with TRBD2. The CDR3 is 20 residues long. The V gene end was trimmed by 0 bases and the J gene end by 4 bases; junction bases not matched to a gene: 10. CDR3 sequence: CASSLAARLAGGPFTGELFF. The CDR3 DNA follows: TGTGCCAGCAGTTTAGCGGCCCGACTAGCGGGGGGGCCTTTCACCGGGGAGCTGTTTTTT.

This clonotype was observed a few times. This chain uses TRBV15 with TRBJ1-2, with no clear D. Germline CDR1 LNHNV, CDR2 YYDKDF (reference sequence). This CDR3 is built from 12 residues. V shed 0 bases and J shed 7 bases, with 6 bases lying between them. CDR3 sequence: CATSRDTRGYTF. DNA of the CDR3: TGTGCCACCAGCAGAGATACCCGTGGCTACACCTTC.

This clonotype was detected a few times. The gene calls are TRBV4-1 and TRBJ1-6; a weak D match, TRBD1 (5 bases). The germline CDR1 and CDR2 sequences are MGHRA and YSYEKL. The CDR3 runs 15 residues. Trimming left V 1 base short and J 4 bases short, with 8 bases between. Here the CDR3 DNA reads TGCGCCAGCAGCCAAGTCAACAGGTATAATTCACCCCTCCACTTT. It specifies CASSQVNRYNSPLHF.

The chain has TRBV2 and TRBJ2-3; possible D gene TRBD1, 5 bases. CDR3 length equals 12 residues. The ends were cut back, 5 bases at V and 5 bases at J, with 8 bases in the middle. The V gene's germline CDR1 is SNHLY and CDR2 FYNNEI. DNA for the CDR3: TGTGCCAGCAGTAGGGGTGGAGATACGCAGTATTTT. Translated, it gives CASSRGGDTQYF. The complete variable domain, with remaining parts taken from reference TRBV2 and TRBJ2-3, reads EPEVTQTPSHQVTQMGQEVILRCVPISNHLYFYWYRQILGQKVEFLVSFYNNEISEKSEIFDDQFSVERPDGSNFTLKIRSTKLEDSAMYFCASSRGGDTQYFGPGTRLTVL.

This clonotype has a count of ten or more. This chain connects TRBV7-8 to TRBJ2-3, with 11 bases identical to TRBD2. Germline CDR1 SGHVS, CDR2 FQNEAQ. The V segment lost 4 bases and the J segment 4 bases; nucleotides outside the gene matches: 7. The CDR3 runs to 16 residues. Here the CDR3 reads CASSSVAGGVADTQYF. The CDR3 DNA reads TGTGCCAGCAGCTCAGTAGCGGGGGGGGTCGCAGATACGCAGTATTTT.

J is TRBJ2-5 and V is TRBV5-1; tentative D call: TRBD1 (6 bases). Germline-derived CDR1 and CDR2 are SGHRS and YFSETQ. With 0 bases removed from V and 5 bases from J, the gap between germline ends came to 20 bases. This CDR3 comprises 17 residues. The CDR3 DNA reads as TGCGCCAGCAGCTTGGATGGGGGCGGACTTCCAGGCGAGACCCAGTACTTC. As protein: CASSLDGGGLPGETQYF.

This clonotype occurred a few times. The chain employs TRBV25-1 and TRBJ1-2; a possible D gene is TRBD1 (5 bases). Germline V gives CDR1 MGHDK, CDR2 SYGVNS. This CDR3 spans 14 amino acids. The V end lost 6 bases, the J end lost 5 bases, and 16 bases lay between the germline ends. The CDR3 DNA sequence: TGTGCCAGCAGCCCAAAGGGGAACCTATATGGCTACACCTTC. This codes for CASSPKGNLYGYTF.